This entry lists 9 T cell receptor beta chains sequenced from one sample in a study of CXCR3-negative and CXCR3-positive naive CD8 T cells. It was by 5' RACE with UMI labels that the TRB cDNA libraries were prepared. TCRdb re-analyzed the 5' RACE reads; it lists each CDR3 protein once, without DNA. Recorded here are about 56,000 distinct CDR3 sequences; the top ten clones represent about 20%. What was sequenced was memory CD8+ T cells from blood. The receptors stem from a human donor in good health. Some clones in this sample may be carry-over from other donors' samples.

The chain employs TRBV7-9 and TRBJ2-5; TCRdb's D gene call, TRBD2, goes unchecked for lack of DNA. The length of the CDR3 is 16 residues. CDR1 and CDR2 (germline): SEHNR, FQNEAQ (reference sequence). The CDR3 region is CASSLRASGPQETQYF. The full variable domain, its missing parts supplied by reference TRBV7-9 and TRBJ2-5, is DTGVSQNPRHKITKRGQNVTFRCDPISEHNRLYWYRQTLGQGPEFLTYFQNEAQLEKSRLLSDRFSAERPKGSFSTLEIQRTEQGDSAMYLCASSLRASGPQETQYFGPGTRLLVL.

The chain carries TRBV14 and TRBJ1-1; the TCRdb call, TRBD1, lacks DNA for checking. The CDR3 has 13 residues. Germline V gene data show CDR1 as SGHDN and CDR2 as FVKESK. The CDR3 loop is CASSQGTLTEAFF.

The rearrangement joins TRBV7-6 to TRBJ2-3. The CDR3 has 15 amino acids. The germline gives CDR1 SGHVS, CDR2 FNYEAQ. CDR3 residues: CASTLAGDYTDTQYF.

The chain employs TRBV7-9 and TRBJ2-5. In germline, CDR1 is SEHNR, CDR2 FQNEAQ (reference sequence). This CDR3 has 16 amino acids. CDR3 protein: CASSSLGGLDGETQYF.

The chain employs TRBV28 and TRBJ2-2; the D call from TCRdb, TRBD1, cannot be confirmed without DNA. Germline V lookup: CDR1 MDHEN, CDR2 SYDVKM. The CDR3 is 14 residues long. The CDR3 region is CASSLQGASGELFF.

The chain has TRBV3-1 and TRBJ2-1. This CDR3 has 13 residues. The V gene's germline CDR1 is LGHDT and CDR2 YNNKEL (reference sequence). The CDR3 here is CASSQVFGLEQFF.

The J gene is TRBJ2-2, the V gene TRBV11-3; the TCRdb D gene call, TRBD1, has no DNA to confirm it. Germline V gene lookup returns CDR1 SGHNT and CDR2 YENEEA. The CDR3 sequence is 13 residues long. Here the CDR3 reads CASSFGTFGELFF.

The J gene is TRBJ1-4, the V gene TRBV21-1. TRBV21-1 represents a pseudogene. The CDR3 contains 17 residues. CDR3 protein: CASSNAHGLGYGEKLFF.

The chain has TRBV28 and TRBJ2-3; TCRdb reports TRBD1, a call that lacks DNA to check it against. The germline gives CDR1 MDHEN, CDR2 SYDVKM. CDR3 length: 16 amino acids. The CDR3 region is CASRIRGQRITDTQYF.